There are many counts of the clone carrying this T cell receptor beta chain. CDR3 length: 15 amino acids. J lost 4 bases, V lost 6 bases, and 11 bases had no gene match. The data are from a study of T cells in Graves' hyperthyroidism and ophthalmopathy. Amplified regions were TCR beta CDR3 sequences from RNA transcripts. In the first-round RT-PCR of the TCR CDR3, the HTBI primer set was used. In TCRdb, the multiplex PCR reads were re-called with MiXCR into one record per CDR3 protein. The sample gives hundreds of thousands of distinct CDR3 sequences, 15% to 18% of which show up once; about 14% is in the top ten.

V gene TRBV12-3 or TRBV12-4 combines with J gene TRBJ1-2; 7 bases are a match to TRBD1. Sequenced input: blood. The source of this sequence is a woman aged 18-29 years with Graves' hyperthyroidism. The DNA for the CDR3 is TGTGCCAGCAGCCCCCGGGACAGTTCCTCCTATGGCTACACCTTC. Residues: CASSPRDSSSYGYTF.